Listed here are 11 T cell receptor beta chains from one sample, sequenced in a study of T cell changes during pregnancy in multiple sclerosis (dated by TCRdb to the late 2010s). To prepare the library, the immunoSEQ multiplex PCR assay was applied. The table comes from immuneACCESS by way of TCRdb, which keeps in-frame sequences with V and J called. Part of the clones is missing from these tables; in studies checked, under half for an unresolved V gene and the rest for unknown reasons. The sample has about 44,000 clones on record, approximately 90% of them singletons. Approximately 1.1% of the sample is in the top ten clones. Sequences were derived from CD4+ T cells from peripheral blood mononuclear cells, sampled after pregnancy. The receptors were gathered from a female donor with multiple sclerosis, enrolled in a pregnancy study.

V usage is TRBV7-2 and J usage is TRBJ2-5; no clear D gene. The CDR3 is 14 amino acids. Trimming stripped 3 bases from V and 0 bases from J, with 8 bases between. CDR1 and CDR2 from the germline V gene are SGHTA and FQGNSA. CDR3 in amino acids: CASSLGQYQETQYF. CDR3 nucleotide sequence: TGTGCCAGCAGCTTGGGCCAGTACCAAGAGACCCAGTACTTC.

This chain links TRBV7-9 with TRBJ2-3, with TRBD2 matching 8 bases. The CDR3 loop spans 19 amino acids. The germline gives CDR1 SEHNR, CDR2 FQNEAQ (reference sequence). Trimming cost V 1 base and J 2 bases; bases outside gene matches: 14. In nucleotides, the CDR3 is TGTGCCAGCAGCTTAGGTGCGGGGGTAGCGGGAAAGGCCACAGATACGCAGTATTTT. Protein sequence: CASSLGAGVAGKATDTQYF. The full variable domain, its missing parts supplied by reference TRBV7-9 and TRBJ2-3, is DTGVSQNPRHKITKRGQNVTFRCDPISEHNRLYWYRQTLGQGPEFLTYFQNEAQLEKSRLLSDRFSAERPKGSFSTLEIQRTEQGDSAMYLCASSLGAGVAGKATDTQYFGPGTRLTVL.

This clone appeared a few times. V gene TRBV5-1 combines with J gene TRBJ2-2; D remains ambiguous. CDR3 length: 13 residues. Germline V gene lookup returns CDR1 SGHRS and CDR2 YFSETQ. The V and J ends lost 4 bases and 5 bases respectively, with 9 bases between them. The chain's CDR3 is CASSPDQTGELFF. The CDR3 coding sequence is TGCGCCAGCAGCCCAGATCAGACCGGGGAGCTGTTTTTT.

The chain employs TRBV21-1 and TRBJ2-7; the DNA was not compared with TRBD1, the D call given in the table. TRBV21-1 is labeled a pseudogene. This CDR3 region has 17 residues. The CDR3 spells CASSKERQDSISYEQYF. The CDR3 DNA is TGTGCCAGCAGCAAAGAGAGGCAGGACAGCATCTCCTACGAGCAGTACTTC.

The J gene is TRBJ2-1, the V gene TRBV5-4, with TRBD1 identical over 9 bases. CDR1 and CDR2 from the germline V gene are SGHNT and YYREEE (reference sequence). The CDR3 loop spans 16 amino acids. V lost 4 bases to trimming and J lost 2 bases; unmatched junction nucleotides: 7. For the CDR3, the DNA is TGTGCCAGCAGCCGGCCGGGACAGGGTACCTACAATGAGCAGTTCTTC. Protein sequence: CASSRPGQGTYNEQFF.

This sequence joins TRBV6-5 and TRBJ1-1, with no clear D. CDR1 is MNHEY, CDR2 SVGAGI, per germline. Trimming pared 6 bases from V and 0 bases from J, leaving 5 bases between. The CDR3 consists of 12 residues. The CDR3 reads CASSQLNTEAFF. The CDR3 nucleotides are TGTGCCAGCAGCCAGTTGAACACTGAAGCTTTCTTT.

The chain employs TRBV6-6 and TRBJ2-7, with TRBD2 matching over 12 bases. V shed 2 bases and J 0 bases; nucleotides not matched to a gene: 2. The CDR3 has 16 amino acids. Per germline, CDR1 MNHNY and CDR2 SVGAGI (reference sequence). CDR3 residues: CASSYPTSGSSYEQYF. CDR3 coding DNA: TGTGCCAGCAGTTACCCGACTAGCGGGAGCTCCTACGAGCAGTACTTC.

The chain has TRBV7-2 and TRBJ2-1; TRBD1 aligns across 7 bases. Germline lookup yields CDR1 SGHTA and CDR2 FQGNSA. The J segment lost 9 bases and the V segment lost 5 bases, leaving 7 bases of the junction unmatched. The CDR3 loop spans 13 amino acids. CDR3 residues: CASSARQGGEQFF. The DNA of the CDR3 is TGTGCCAGCAGCGCCCGACAGGGCGGTGAGCAGTTCTTC.

The chain couples TRBV5-1 to TRBJ2-7; the match to TRBD2 covers 8 bases. The CDR3 covers 16 residues. Trimming took 3 bases from V and 5 from J; bases not matched to a gene: 13. Germline V gene lookup returns CDR1 SGHRS and CDR2 YFSETQ. In nucleotides, the CDR3 is TGCGCCAGCAGCTCGTCACGGGAGGGCCCAGTGGACGAGCAGTACTTC. Translated, it gives CASSSSREGPVDEQYF.

This clone was seen a handful of times. CDR3 in amino acids: CASSLGDRGRATEAFF. In DNA, the CDR3 is TGTGCCAGCAGCTTAGGGGACAGGGGGCGGGCCACTGAAGCTTTCTTT. The V and J genes are TRBV13 and TRBJ1-1, with 11 bases aligning to TRBD1. Germline V gene lookup returns CDR1 PRHDT and CDR2 FYEKMQ (reference sequence). The V segment lost 0 bases and the J segment 4 bases; nucleotides outside the gene matches: 4. The CDR3 runs 16 residues.

V gene TRBV28 combines with J gene TRBJ1-2, with TRBD1 matching 11 bases. The CDR3 extends over 13 amino acids. The V gene's germline CDR1 is MDHEN and CDR2 SYDVKM. V trimming: 6 bases; J trimming: 6 bases; junction bases outside the gene matches: 3. Here the CDR3 reads CASSTGQGDGYTF. DNA for the CDR3: TGTGCCAGCAGCACGGGACAGGGGGATGGCTACACCTTC.